This entry concerns a single T cell receptor beta chain. This sample is drawn from a study of blood T cell repertoires in COVID-19. About the study: The study drew acute and convalescent COVID-19 samples from the United States, Italy and Spain. The analysed material was cDNA or gDNA that came from T cells, B-cell-depleted T cells, or PBMCs.

Residents of 20 to 25 US areas, aged roughly 18 to 89 years, made up the participants. Clinical histories supplied by participants themselves formed the basis of cohort assignment. Method: immunoSEQ multiplex PCR; TCRdb's copy keeps in-frame clones and lacks some. The profile shows 400,000 to 550,000 clones, approximately 90% of them singletons. Looked up from germline, CDR1 is SGHNT and CDR2 is YYREEE (reference sequence). The V and J ends lost 3 bases and 3 bases, in that order; junction bases with no gene match: 2. This CDR3 has 13 amino acids. This sequence joins TRBV5-4 and TRBJ2-7, with 8 nucleotides matching TRBD1. The clonotype originates from a woman aged 18-30 years with acute COVID-19. The sequenced material came from PBMCs or T cells enriched from blood (not recorded which). The CDR3 bases are TGTGCCAGCAGCTCTACAGGGGGCTACGAGCAGTACTTC. It codes for CASSSTGGYEQYF.